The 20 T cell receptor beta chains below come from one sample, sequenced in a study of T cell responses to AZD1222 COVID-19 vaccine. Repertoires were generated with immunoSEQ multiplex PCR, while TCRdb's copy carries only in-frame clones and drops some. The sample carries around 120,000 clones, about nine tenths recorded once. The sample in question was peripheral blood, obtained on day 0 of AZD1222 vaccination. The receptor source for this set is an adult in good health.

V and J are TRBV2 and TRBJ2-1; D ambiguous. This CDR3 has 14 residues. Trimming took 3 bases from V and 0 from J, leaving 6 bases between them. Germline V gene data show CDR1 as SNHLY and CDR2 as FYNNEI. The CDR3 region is CASSDGGSYNEQFF. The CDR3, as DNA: TGTGCCAGCAGTGACGGCGGCTCCTACAATGAGCAGTTCTTC.

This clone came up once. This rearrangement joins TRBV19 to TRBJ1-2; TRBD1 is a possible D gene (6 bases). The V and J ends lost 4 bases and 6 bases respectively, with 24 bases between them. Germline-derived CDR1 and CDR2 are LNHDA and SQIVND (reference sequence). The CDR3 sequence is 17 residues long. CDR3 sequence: CASSTPPGIRGEDGYTF. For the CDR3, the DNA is TGTGCCAGTAGTACCCCCCCGGGGATCAGGGGTGAAGATGGCTACACCTTC.

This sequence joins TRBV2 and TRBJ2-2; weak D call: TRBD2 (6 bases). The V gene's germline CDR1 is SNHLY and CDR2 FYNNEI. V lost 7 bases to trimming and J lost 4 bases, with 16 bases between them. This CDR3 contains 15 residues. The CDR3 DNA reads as TGTGCCAGCAACTCGGGAGTATCGACCACCGGGGAGCTGTTTTTT. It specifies CASNSGVSTTGELFF.

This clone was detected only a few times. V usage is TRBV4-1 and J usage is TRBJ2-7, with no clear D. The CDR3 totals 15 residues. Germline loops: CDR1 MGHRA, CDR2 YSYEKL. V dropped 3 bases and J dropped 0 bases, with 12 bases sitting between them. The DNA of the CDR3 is TGCGCCAGCAGCCAGGAAGTGGTTTCCTCCTACGAGCAGTACTTC. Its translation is CASSQEVVSSYEQYF.

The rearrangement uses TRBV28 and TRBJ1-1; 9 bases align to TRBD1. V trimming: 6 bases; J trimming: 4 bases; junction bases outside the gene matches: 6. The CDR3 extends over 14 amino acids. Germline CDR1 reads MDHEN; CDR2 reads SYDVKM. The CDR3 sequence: CASSDRQGVTEAFF. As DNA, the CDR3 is TGTGCCAGCAGCGACCGACAGGGGGTCACTGAAGCTTTCTTT.

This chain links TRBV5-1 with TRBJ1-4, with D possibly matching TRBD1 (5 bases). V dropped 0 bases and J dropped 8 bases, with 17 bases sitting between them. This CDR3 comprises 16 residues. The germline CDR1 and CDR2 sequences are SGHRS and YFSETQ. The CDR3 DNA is TGCGCCAGCAGCTTGGAGCTAGGGGCTGGAGGCGAAAAACTGTTTTTT. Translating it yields CASSLELGAGGEKLFF.

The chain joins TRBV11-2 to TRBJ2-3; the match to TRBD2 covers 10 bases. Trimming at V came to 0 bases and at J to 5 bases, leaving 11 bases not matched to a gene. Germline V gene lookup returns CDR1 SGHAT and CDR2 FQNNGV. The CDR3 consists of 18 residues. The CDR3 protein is CASSLDWGLAGAGDTQYF. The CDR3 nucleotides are TGTGCCAGCAGCTTAGATTGGGGGCTAGCGGGAGCGGGAGATACGCAGTATTTT. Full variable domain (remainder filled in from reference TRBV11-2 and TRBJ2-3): EAGVAQSPRYKIIEKRQSVAFWCNPISGHATLYWYQQILGQGPKLLIQFQNNGVVDDSQLPKDRFSAERLKGVDSTLKIQPAKLEDSAVYLCASSLDWGLAGAGDTQYFGPGTRLTVL.

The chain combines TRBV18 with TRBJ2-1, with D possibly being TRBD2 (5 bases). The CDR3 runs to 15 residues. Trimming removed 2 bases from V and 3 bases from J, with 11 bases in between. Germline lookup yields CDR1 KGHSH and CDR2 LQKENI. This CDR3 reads CASSPIATYYNEQFF. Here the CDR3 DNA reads TGTGCCAGCTCACCAATAGCGACTTACTACAATGAGCAGTTCTTC.

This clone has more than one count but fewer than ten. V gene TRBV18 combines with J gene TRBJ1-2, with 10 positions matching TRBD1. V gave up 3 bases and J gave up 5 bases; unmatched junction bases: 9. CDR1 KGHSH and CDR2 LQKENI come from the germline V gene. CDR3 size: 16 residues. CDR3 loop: CASSPVSGQGNYGYTF. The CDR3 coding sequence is TGTGCCAGCTCACCGGTCTCGGGACAGGGGAATTATGGCTACACCTTC.

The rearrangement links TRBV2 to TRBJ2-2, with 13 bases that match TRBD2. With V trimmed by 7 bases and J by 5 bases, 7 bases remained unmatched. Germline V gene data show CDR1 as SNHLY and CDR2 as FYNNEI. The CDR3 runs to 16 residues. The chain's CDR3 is CASIGGLAGVTGELFF. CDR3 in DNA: TGTGCCAGCATTGGCGGACTAGCGGGAGTAACCGGGGAGCTGTTTTTT.

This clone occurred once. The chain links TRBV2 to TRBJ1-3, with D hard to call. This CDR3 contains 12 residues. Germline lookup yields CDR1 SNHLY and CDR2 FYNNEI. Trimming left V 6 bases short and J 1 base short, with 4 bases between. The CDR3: CASSLSGNTIYF. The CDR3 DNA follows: TGTGCCAGCAGCCTTTCTGGAAACACCATATATTTT.

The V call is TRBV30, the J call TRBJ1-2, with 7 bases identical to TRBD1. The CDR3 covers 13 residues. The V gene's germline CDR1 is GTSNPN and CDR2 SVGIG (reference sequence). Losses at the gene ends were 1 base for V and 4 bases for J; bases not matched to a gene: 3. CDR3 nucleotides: TGTGCCTGGAGTGGACAGGGTTCCTATGGCTACACCTTC. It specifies CAWSGQGSYGYTF.

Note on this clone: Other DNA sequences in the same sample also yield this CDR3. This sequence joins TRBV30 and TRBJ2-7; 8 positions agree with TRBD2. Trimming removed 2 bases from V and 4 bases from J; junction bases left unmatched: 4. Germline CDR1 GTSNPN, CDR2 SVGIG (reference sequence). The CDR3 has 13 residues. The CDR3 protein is CAWSLSGSYEQYF. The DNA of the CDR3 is TGTGCCTGGAGTTTGAGCGGGAGTTACGAGCAGTACTTC. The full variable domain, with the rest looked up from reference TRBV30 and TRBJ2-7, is SQTIHQWPATLVQPVGSPLSLECTVEGTSNPNLYWYRQAAGRGLQLLFYSVGIGQISSEVPQNLSASRPQDRQFILSSKKLLLSDSGFYLCAWSLSGSYEQYFGPGTRLTVT.

The CDR3: CASSQQTDQPQHF. The CDR3, as DNA: TGTGCCAGCAGTCAACAGACAGATCAGCCCCAGCATTTT. The V call is TRBV27, the J call TRBJ1-5; D is possibly TRBD1 (5 bases). Per germline, CDR1 MNHEY and CDR2 SMNVEV (reference sequence). This CDR3 comprises 13 residues. Trimming pared 5 bases from V and 5 bases from J, leaving 10 bases between.

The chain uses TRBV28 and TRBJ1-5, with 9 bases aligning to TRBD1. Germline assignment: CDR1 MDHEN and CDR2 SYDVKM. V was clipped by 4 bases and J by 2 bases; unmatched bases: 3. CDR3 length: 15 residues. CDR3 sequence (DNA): TGTGCCAGCAGTTCAAGACAGGGGGGCAATCAGCCCCAGCATTTT. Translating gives CASSSRQGGNQPQHF.

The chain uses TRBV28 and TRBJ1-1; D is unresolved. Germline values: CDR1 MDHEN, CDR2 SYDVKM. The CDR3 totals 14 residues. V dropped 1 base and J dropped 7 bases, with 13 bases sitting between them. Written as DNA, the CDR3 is TGTGCCAGCAGTTTATCGTTTGGCAGCCTTGAAGCTTTCTTT. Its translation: CASSLSFGSLEAFF.

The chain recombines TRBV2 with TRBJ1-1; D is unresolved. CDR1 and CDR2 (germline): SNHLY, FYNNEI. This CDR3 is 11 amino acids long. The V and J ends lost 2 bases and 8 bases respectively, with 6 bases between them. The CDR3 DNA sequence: TGTGCCAGCAGTGAAATGCGGGAAGCTTTCTTT. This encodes CASSEMREAFF.

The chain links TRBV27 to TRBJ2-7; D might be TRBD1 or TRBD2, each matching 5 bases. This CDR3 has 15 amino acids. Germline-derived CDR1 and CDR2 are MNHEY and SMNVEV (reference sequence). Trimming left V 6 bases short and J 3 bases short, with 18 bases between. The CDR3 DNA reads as TGTGCCAGCAGCCTAACTAGACTGGGGCTCTACGAGCAGTACTTC. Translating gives CASSLTRLGLYEQYF.

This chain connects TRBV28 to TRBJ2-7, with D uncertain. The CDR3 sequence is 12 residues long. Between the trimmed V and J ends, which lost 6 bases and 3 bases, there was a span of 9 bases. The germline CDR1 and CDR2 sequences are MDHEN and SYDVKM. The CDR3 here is CASSPQSYEQYF. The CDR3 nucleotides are TGTGCCAGCAGCCCCCAGAGCTACGAGCAGTACTTC.

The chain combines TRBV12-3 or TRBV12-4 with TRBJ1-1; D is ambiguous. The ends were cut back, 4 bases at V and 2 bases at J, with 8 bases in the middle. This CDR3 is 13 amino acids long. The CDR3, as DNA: TGTGCCAGCAGTTCCTCGGACAACACTGAAGCTTTCTTT. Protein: CASSSSDNTEAFF.